The T cell receptor beta chain described here comes from a study of blood T cell repertoires in COVID-19. Study-wide background: Samples representing acute and convalescent COVID-19 were sourced from the United States, Italy and Spain. T cells, B-cell-depleted T cells, or PBMCs provided the cDNA or gDNA that served as material.

Germline V lookup: CDR1 SGHRS, CDR2 YFSETQ. After removal of 3 bases from V and 7 bases from J, the junction contained 10 bases not matched to a gene. This CDR3 comprises 15 residues. Patients at the Seattle site were enrolled during active infection and followed longitudinally. Authors' analysis steps: Using reference gene primer amplification, nucleated cell counts were estimated. The method was immunoSEQ multiplex PCR; TCRdb's version includes in-frame clones alone and lacks a portion of them. V and J calls and clone size are as listed in that table; D and trimming were resolved from the DNA. The repertoire holds over 250,000 clones, roughly 88% seen once, with 10% to 13% in the top ten.

This receptor was taken from a woman between 70 and 85 years old with COVID-19, enrolled during active disease. The sequencing sample was made of peripheral blood. V is TRBV5-1 and J is TRBJ2-4; 7 nucleotides agree with TRBD2. The CDR3 here is CASSSRTGEGNIQYF. In DNA, the CDR3 is TGCGCCAGCAGCTCAAGGACCGGGGAGGGTAACATTCAGTACTTC.